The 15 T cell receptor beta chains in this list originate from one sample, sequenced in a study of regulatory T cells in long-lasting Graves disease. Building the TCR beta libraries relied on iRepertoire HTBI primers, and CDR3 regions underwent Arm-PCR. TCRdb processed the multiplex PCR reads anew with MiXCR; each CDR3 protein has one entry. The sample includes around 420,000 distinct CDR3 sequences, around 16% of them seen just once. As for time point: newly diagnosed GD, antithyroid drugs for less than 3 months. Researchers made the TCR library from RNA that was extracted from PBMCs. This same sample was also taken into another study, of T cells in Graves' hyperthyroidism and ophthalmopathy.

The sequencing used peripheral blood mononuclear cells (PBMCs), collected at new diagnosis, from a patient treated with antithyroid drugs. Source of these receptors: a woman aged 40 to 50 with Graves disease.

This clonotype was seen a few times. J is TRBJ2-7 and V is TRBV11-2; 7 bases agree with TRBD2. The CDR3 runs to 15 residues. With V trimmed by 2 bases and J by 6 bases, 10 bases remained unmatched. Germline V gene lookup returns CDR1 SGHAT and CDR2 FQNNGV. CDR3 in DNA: TGTGCCAGCAGCTTAATCTCCGGGGCTAGCGGCGAGCAGTACTTC. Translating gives CASSLISGASGEQYF.

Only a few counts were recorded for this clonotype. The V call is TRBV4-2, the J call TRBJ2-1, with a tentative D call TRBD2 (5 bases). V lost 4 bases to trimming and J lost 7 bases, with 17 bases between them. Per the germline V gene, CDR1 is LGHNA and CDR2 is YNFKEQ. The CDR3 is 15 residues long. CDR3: CASSLSVASLNEQFF. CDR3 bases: TGTGCCAGCAGCCTAAGCGTAGCGTCACTTAATGAGCAGTTCTTC.

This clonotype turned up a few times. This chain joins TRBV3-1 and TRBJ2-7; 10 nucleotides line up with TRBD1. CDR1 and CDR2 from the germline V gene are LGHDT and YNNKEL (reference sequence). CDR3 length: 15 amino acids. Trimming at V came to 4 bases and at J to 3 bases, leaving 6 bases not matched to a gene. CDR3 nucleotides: TGTGCCAGCAGCCCCGAAGGGACAGGGGTCTACGAGCAGTACTTC. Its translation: CASSPEGTGVYEQYF.

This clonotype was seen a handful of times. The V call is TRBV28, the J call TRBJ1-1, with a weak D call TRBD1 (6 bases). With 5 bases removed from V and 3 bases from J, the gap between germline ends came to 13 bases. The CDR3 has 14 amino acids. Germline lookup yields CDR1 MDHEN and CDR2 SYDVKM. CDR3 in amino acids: CASSAQGVYTEAFF. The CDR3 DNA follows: TGTGCCAGCAGTGCACAGGGTGTTTACACTGAAGCTTTCTTT.

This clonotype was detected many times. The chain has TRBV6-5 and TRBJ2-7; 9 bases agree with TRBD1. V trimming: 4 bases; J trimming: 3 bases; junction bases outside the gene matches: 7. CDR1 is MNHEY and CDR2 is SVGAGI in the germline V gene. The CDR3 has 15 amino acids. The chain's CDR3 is CASSSSGTGYYEQYF. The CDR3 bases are TGTGCCAGCAGTTCTTCCGGGACAGGGTACTACGAGCAGTACTTC.

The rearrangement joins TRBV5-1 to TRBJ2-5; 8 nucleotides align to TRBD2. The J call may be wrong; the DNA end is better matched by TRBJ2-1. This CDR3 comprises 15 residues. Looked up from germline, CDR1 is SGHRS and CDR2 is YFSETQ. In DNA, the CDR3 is TGCGCCAGCAGCAAAAGCGGGAGTCAGTACAATGAGCAGTTCTTC. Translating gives CASSKSGSQYNEQFF.

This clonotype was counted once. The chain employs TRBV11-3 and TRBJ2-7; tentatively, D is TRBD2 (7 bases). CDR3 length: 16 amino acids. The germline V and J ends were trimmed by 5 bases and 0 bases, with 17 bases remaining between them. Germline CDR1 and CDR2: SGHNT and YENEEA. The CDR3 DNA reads TGTGCCAGCAGCCCTAGGGGGGGTGCCAGCTCCTACGAGCAGTACTTC. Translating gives CASSPRGGASSYEQYF.

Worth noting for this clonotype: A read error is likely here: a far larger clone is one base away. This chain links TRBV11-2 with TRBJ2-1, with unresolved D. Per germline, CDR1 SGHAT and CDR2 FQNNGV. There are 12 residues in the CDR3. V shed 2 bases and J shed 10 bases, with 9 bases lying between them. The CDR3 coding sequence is TGTGCCAGCAGCTTACCTGCGGTCGAGCAGTTCTTC. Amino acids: CASSLPAVEQFF.

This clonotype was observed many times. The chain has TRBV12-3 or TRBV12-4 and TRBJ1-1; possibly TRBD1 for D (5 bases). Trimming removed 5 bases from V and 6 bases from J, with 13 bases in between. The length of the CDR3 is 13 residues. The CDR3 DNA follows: TGTGCCAGCAGTCCAGCAGACAGCCCTGAAGCTTTCTTT. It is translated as CASSPADSPEAFF.

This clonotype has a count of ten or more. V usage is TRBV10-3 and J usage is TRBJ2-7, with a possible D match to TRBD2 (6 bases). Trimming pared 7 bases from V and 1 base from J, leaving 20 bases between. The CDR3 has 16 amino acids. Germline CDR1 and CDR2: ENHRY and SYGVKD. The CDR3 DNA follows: TGTGCCATCAACGAAGCGGGCCTAGCTTCTTCCTACGAGCAGTACTTC. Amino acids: CAINEAGLASSYEQYF.

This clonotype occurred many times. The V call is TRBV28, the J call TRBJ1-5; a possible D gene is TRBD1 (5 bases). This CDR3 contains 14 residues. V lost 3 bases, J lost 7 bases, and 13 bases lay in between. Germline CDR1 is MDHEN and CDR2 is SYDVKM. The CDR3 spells CASSFEQDIQPQHF. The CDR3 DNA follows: TGTGCCAGCAGTTTCGAACAGGATATACAGCCCCAGCATTTT.

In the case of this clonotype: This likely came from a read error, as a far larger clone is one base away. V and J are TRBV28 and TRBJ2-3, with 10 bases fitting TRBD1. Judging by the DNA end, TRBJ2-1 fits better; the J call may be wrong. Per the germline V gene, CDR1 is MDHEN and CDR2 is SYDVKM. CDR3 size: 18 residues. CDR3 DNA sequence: TGTGTCAGCAGTGCCCTGACAGGGGGCCAGGGATTTCGGAATGAGCAGTTCTTC. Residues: CVSSALTGGQGFRNEQFF.

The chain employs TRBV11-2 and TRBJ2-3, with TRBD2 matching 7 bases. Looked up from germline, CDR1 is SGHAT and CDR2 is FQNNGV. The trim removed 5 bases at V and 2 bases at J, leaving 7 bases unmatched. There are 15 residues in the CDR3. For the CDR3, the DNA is TGTGCCAGCAGCCTGAGGCTAGCGGTCACAGATACGCAGTATTTT. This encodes CASSLRLAVTDTQYF.

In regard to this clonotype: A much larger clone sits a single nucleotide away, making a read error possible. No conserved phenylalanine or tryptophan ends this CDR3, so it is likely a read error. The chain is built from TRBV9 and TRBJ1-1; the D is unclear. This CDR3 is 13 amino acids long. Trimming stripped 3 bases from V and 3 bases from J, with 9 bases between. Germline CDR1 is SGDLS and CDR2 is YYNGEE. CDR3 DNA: TGTGCCAGCAGCGGGGCGCAGGACACTGAAGCTTTCCTT. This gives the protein CASSGAQDTEAFL.

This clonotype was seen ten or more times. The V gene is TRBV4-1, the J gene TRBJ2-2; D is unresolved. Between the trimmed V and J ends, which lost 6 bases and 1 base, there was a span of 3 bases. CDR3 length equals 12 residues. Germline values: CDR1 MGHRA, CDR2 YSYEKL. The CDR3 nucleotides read TGCGCCAGCAGGGTGAACACCGGGGAGCTGTTTTTT. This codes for CASRVNTGELFF.